The present TCR beta chain was sequenced within a study of Ad26.COV2.S vaccination and SARS-CoV-2 variants. Study at large: The Ad26.COV2.S arm of the COV1001 trial was where the donor was placed. Whole-study results and caveats: With respect to non-spike TCR breadth, vaccine and placebo recipients were similar. Substantial response breadth was reportedly seen for spike-specific CD8+ and CD4+ T cells after vaccination.

To note about this clone: The antigen is undetermined.

Trimming stripped 0 bases from V and 3 bases from J, with 13 bases between. The CDR3 has 17 amino acids. Germline V gene data show CDR1 as SGHRS and CDR2 as YFSETQ. Treatment indicated: 19 received Ad26.COV2.S at low or high dose, single or two shots; about five received placebo; per-sample allocation not given. Sampling was done on day 63 after the first vaccine or placebo injection. Aged 18-55 years, donor was enrolled in Boston in 2020. Sequenced by immunoSEQ multiplex PCR; TCRdb stores in-frame clones only, minus some. Of hundreds of thousands of clones detected, about nine tenths appear once; the ten largest clones hold more than 3%.

This sequence was found in a person between 18 and 65 years old who received the Ad26.COV2.S COVID-19 vaccine or a placebo. The material sequenced was peripheral blood, taken in a trial of Ad26.COV2.S vaccine versus placebo. The chain is built from TRBV5-1 and TRBJ1-6; D possibly corresponds to TRBD1 (6 bases). The CDR3 is CASSLAQDRGYNSPLHF. The CDR3 bases are TGCGCCAGCAGCTTGGCCCAGGACAGAGGCTATAATTCACCCCTCCACTTT. The entire variable domain, with the rest obtained from reference TRBV5-1 and TRBJ1-6, is as follows: KAGVTQTPRYLIKTRGQQVTLSCSPISGHRSVSWYQQTPGQGLQFLFEYFSETQRNKGNFPGRFSGRQFSNSRSEMNVSTLELGDSALYLCASSLAQDRGYNSPLHFGNGTRLTVT.